These 19 T cell receptor beta chains were all obtained from the same sample, sequenced in a study of blood T cell repertoires in COVID-19. Sequencing was performed with immunoSEQ multiplex PCR; in TCRdb, only in-frame clones are kept and a portion is missing. There are around 37,000 clones in the sample; roughly 87% occur only once, and 1.5% to 2.5% lies in the top ten. Input material: peripheral blood. Receptor source: a man aged 45 to 65 with active or convalescent COVID-19.

V is TRBV11-2 and J is TRBJ2-7, with TRBD2 as a possible D gene (5 bases). Deletions cut 5 bases from V and 2 bases from J, with 10 bases between. The CDR3 is 13 amino acids. The germline CDR1 and CDR2 sequences are SGHAT and FQNNGV. Written as DNA, the CDR3 is TGTGCCAGCAGCCGGACTCCCACCTACGAGCAGTACTTC. Its protein is CASSRTPTYEQYF.

V gene TRBV28 combines with J gene TRBJ2-1, with D hard to call. Trimming stripped 3 bases from V and 8 bases from J, with 8 bases between. This CDR3 region has 12 residues. Germline CDR1 MDHEN, CDR2 SYDVKM. The CDR3 here is CASSFHLDEQFF. The DNA for the CDR3 is TGTGCCAGCAGTTTCCACTTGGATGAGCAGTTCTTC.

This sequence joins TRBV28 and TRBJ2-3; D unclear. Germline V CDR1 and CDR2: MDHEN, SYDVKM. The CDR3 has 16 residues. With 7 bases removed from V and 3 bases from J, the gap between germline ends came to 20 bases. This chain's CDR3 is CASTTMPRLRTDTQYF. As DNA, the CDR3 is TGTGCCAGCACCACTATGCCCCGGTTAAGGACAGATACGCAGTATTTT.

The chain combines TRBV18 with TRBJ1-1; a weak D match, TRBD1 (5 bases). CDR1 KGHSH and CDR2 LQKENI come from the germline V gene. The CDR3 is 14 amino acids. Between the trimmed V and J ends, which lost 6 bases and 2 bases, there was a span of 13 bases. CDR3 nucleotides: TGTGCCAGCTCTCCTCAGGGAACCAACACTGAAGCTTTCTTT. Amino acids: CASSPQGTNTEAFF.

This clone was seen more than once but under ten times. The chain has TRBV24-1 and TRBJ2-3; D not resolved. CDR1 and CDR2 (germline): KGHDR, SFDVKD. The CDR3 consists of 11 residues. V dropped 7 bases and J dropped 4 bases, with 5 bases sitting between them. The CDR3 nucleotides read TGTGCCACCAGCCAGTCAGATACGCAGTATTTT. It specifies CATSQSDTQYF.

DNA of the CDR3: TGTGCCAGCAGTTTATGGAGCGGGAGTCCCCACGAGCAGTACTTC. Its protein product is CASSLWSGSPHEQYF. The J gene is TRBJ2-7, the V gene TRBV28, with 8 nucleotides matching TRBD2. Germline CDR1 and CDR2: MDHEN and SYDVKM. This CDR3 contains 15 residues. Trimming removed 0 bases from V and 5 bases from J; junction bases left unmatched: 6.

The chain links TRBV6-5 to TRBJ1-6, with D unresolved. Trimming left V 8 bases short and J 10 bases short, with 15 bases between. Germline V lookup: CDR1 MNHEY, CDR2 SVGAGI. CDR3 length: 13 residues. CDR3 nucleotide sequence: TGTGCCAGCCGGTGGAGCGAGAGATCACCCCTCCACTTT. It is translated as CASRWSERSPLHF.

The chain recombines TRBV7-2 with TRBJ2-3; TRBD2 aligns across 13 bases. Trimming cost V 4 bases and J 3 bases; bases outside gene matches: 4. This CDR3 is built from 16 residues. Germline V gene lookup returns CDR1 SGHTA and CDR2 FQGNSA. CDR3 bases: TGTGCCAGCAGCTCAAGACTAGCGGGAGGTACAGATACGCAGTATTTT. As protein: CASSSRLAGGTDTQYF.

This clone was seen only once. DNA of the CDR3: TGTGCCTGGAGTGTAAAAGGGGGCTACGATGGCTACACCTTC. Amino acids: CAWSVKGGYDGYTF. The V call is TRBV30, the J call TRBJ1-2, with 7 bases identical to TRBD1. J was trimmed by 6 bases and V by 0 bases; bases with no gene match: 7. Germline V gives CDR1 GTSNPN, CDR2 SVGIG (reference sequence). The CDR3 has 14 amino acids.

The chain couples TRBV20-1 to TRBJ2-7, with D maybe TRBD2 (6 bases). V was shortened by 3 bases and J by 2 bases, with 11 bases between the two germline ends. The germline gives CDR1 DFQATT, CDR2 SNEGSKA (reference sequence). The CDR3 spans 13 residues. The CDR3 DNA reads TGCAGTGCTAGTGTTTCGGGAGCCTACGAGCAGTACTTC. This codes for CSASVSGAYEQYF.

This clone is a singleton in its sample. This chain links TRBV12-5 with TRBJ1-1; a possible D gene is TRBD1 (5 bases). The length of the CDR3 is 16 residues. Germline values: CDR1 LGHNT, CDR2 FRNRAP. V lost 0 bases to trimming and J lost 5 bases, with 16 bases between them. The CDR3 coding sequence is TGTGCTAGTGGTTTGGTGGCGGGGACCGGAGGGACTGAAGCTTTCTTT. Encoded protein: CASGLVAGTGGTEAFF.

Written as DNA, the CDR3 is TGTGCCATCAGTAGGACAGGGTTTACGAACACCGGGGAGCTGTTTTTT. It translates to CAISRTGFTNTGELFF. V and J are TRBV10-3 and TRBJ2-2, with 8 bases fitting TRBD1. Losses at the gene ends were 5 bases for V and 0 bases for J; bases not matched to a gene: 5. This CDR3 spans 16 amino acids. The germline V gene encodes CDR1 ENHRY and CDR2 SYGVKD.

This CDR3 reads CASSSPGQGTSTQYF. CDR3 coding DNA: TGCGCCAGCAGCTCCCCGGGACAGGGGACTAGTACGCAGTATTTT. This chain joins TRBV5-1 and TRBJ2-3; 10 nucleotides match TRBD1. With V trimmed by 3 bases and J by 8 bases, 9 bases remained unmatched. Germline V gene sequence: CDR1 SGHRS, CDR2 YFSETQ. The CDR3 consists of 15 residues. Drawing the rest from reference TRBV5-1 and TRBJ2-3, the complete variable domain is KAGVTQTPRYLIKTRGQQVTLSCSPISGHRSVSWYQQTPGQGLQFLFEYFSETQRNKGNFPGRFSGRQFSNSRSEMNVSTLELGDSALYLCASSSPGQGTSTQYFGPGTRLTVL.

The J gene is TRBJ2-7, the V gene TRBV5-1; D is possibly TRBD2 (5 bases). The ends were cut back, 0 bases at V and 7 bases at J, with 11 bases in the middle. The CDR3 is 13 residues long. Germline V gene sequence: CDR1 SGHRS, CDR2 YFSETQ. The CDR3 DNA sequence: TGCGCCAGCAGCTTGGGAGGGCTTGGAGAGCAGTACTTC. This translates into CASSLGGLGEQYF.

V is TRBV19 and J is TRBJ1-5, with D tentatively TRBD1 (6 bases). The CDR3 has 16 residues. Per germline, CDR1 LNHDA and CDR2 SQIVND (reference sequence). The V and J ends lost 5 bases and 3 bases respectively, with 17 bases between them. The CDR3 protein is CASSERGTVTNQPQHF. The CDR3 nucleotides read TGTGCCAGTAGTGAGAGGGGGACGGTTACCAATCAGCCCCAGCATTTT.

This clone was picked up one time. The V call is TRBV15, the J call TRBJ2-7, with a tentative D call TRBD1 (5 bases). Per the germline V gene, CDR1 is LNHNV and CDR2 is YYDKDF (reference sequence). The CDR3 contains 13 residues. V lost 1 base and J 5 bases, leaving 9 bases between the germline ends. This chain's CDR3 is CATSRARVDEQYF. Written as DNA, the CDR3 is TGTGCCACCAGCAGAGCCAGGGTCGACGAGCAGTACTTC.

The chain couples TRBV5-8 to TRBJ1-5; 9 positions match TRBD1. The germline CDR1 and CDR2 sequences are SGHTS and YDEGEE. With V trimmed by 0 bases and J by 6 bases, 4 bases remained unmatched. There are 15 residues in the CDR3. The CDR3 nucleotides are TGTGCCAGCAGCTTGGGGGACAGGGCAGGTCAGCCCCAGCATTTT. This encodes CASSLGDRAGQPQHF. The full variable domain, rest sourced from reference TRBV5-8 and TRBJ1-5, is EAGVTQSPTHLIKTRGQQATLRCSPISGHTSVYWYQQALGLGLQFLLWYDEGEERNRGNFPPRFSGRQFPNYSSELNVNALELEDSALYLCASSLGDRAGQPQHFGDGTRLSIL.

CDR3 loop: CASSLHGGGTDNYNSPLHF. The DNA for the CDR3 is TGTGCCAGCAGCCTTCATGGAGGGGGGACAGACAATTATAATTCACCCCTCCACTTT. V and J are TRBV4-2 and TRBJ1-6; TRBD1 aligns across 7 bases. The trim removed 4 bases at V and 4 bases at J, leaving 16 bases unmatched. The CDR3 contains 19 residues. CDR1 LGHNA and CDR2 YNFKEQ come from the germline V gene.

The chain links TRBV28 to TRBJ1-2; possible D gene TRBD1, 5 bases. Germline CDR1 and CDR2: MDHEN and SYDVKM. The CDR3 runs 15 residues. Trimming left V 7 bases short and J 0 bases short, with 15 bases between. CDR3 residues: CASNRGSPPNYGYTF. DNA for the CDR3: TGTGCCAGCAATCGGGGGTCCCCGCCTAACTATGGCTACACCTTC.